A selection of T cell receptor beta chains follows, all from one sample in a study of blood T cell repertoires in COVID-19. Generated by immunoSEQ multiplex PCR, the TCRdb table keeps only in-frame clones and is missing some. The sample carries some 250,000 clones, approximately 82% recorded once. The sequenced material came from peripheral blood. These receptors all stem from a middle-aged man with active or convalescent COVID-19. Each CDR3 is given without its conserved first and last residue. D genes are given only for firm matches. Clone size is shown for a subset of rows, as once, few, many or a class of expanded clone.

v_gene	abundance	d_gene	j_gene	CDR3aa
TRBV19	.	TRBD2	TRBJ2-6	ASSILASGLSSGANVLT
TRBV7-2	.	TRBD1	TRBJ1-5	ASSLGQGTSQPQH
TRBV11-2	.	TRBD1	TRBJ1-6	ASSKDRGSPLH
TRBV19	once	.	TRBJ1-6	ASSISRAWDNSPLH
TRBV7-2	.	.	TRBJ2-2	ASSLAQIHTGELF
TRBV5-4	.	TRBD2	TRBJ2-3	ASSPGGGLAGGFLSDTQY
TRBV10-3	.	TRBD2	TRBJ2-2	AASGTSGSRELF
TRBV7-9	.	TRBD2	TRBJ2-7	ASSPGLAGDYYEQY
TRBV6-5	.	.	TRBJ1-5	ASSYSRFNQPQH
TRBV10-3	once	.	TRBJ2-3	AISRSTDTQY
TRBV19	.	.	TRBJ1-3	ASTEQQSGNTIY
TRBV24-1	.	.	TRBJ2-3	ATSLGTAGSTDTQY
TRBV19	.	.	TRBJ1-2	ASKARGTGNYGYT
TRBV19	.	TRBD1	TRBJ1-1	ASSAAGTGIHTEAF
TRBV18	.	.	TRBJ1-2	ASSQSSGDANYGYT
TRBV6-1	.	.	TRBJ2-7	ASSEIEQGRYEQY
TRBV5-6	.	TRBD2	TRBJ2-5	ASSLAGGMETQY
TRBV6-2/TRBV6-3	.	.	TRBJ1-1	ASSWAITTEAF
TRBV2	.	.	TRBJ1-2	ASREGLNYGYT
TRBV7-9	few	.	TRBJ2-7	ASSLTREGDEQY
TRBV11-3	.	TRBD2	TRBJ2-5	ASSPGTSGFQETQY
TRBV9	.	.	TRBJ1-1	ASSVATTVNTEAF
TRBV24-1	.	TRBD1	TRBJ2-1	ATSDIRTGTGPNEQF
TRBV19	.	TRBD1	TRBJ2-6	ASNLPGQGTSGANVLT
TRBV9	.	.	TRBJ1-1	ASSVGLGAPEAF
TRBV5-6	once	.	TRBJ1-3	ASSRGTGYYSSGNTIY
TRBV30	.	TRBD1	TRBJ1-1	AWAGQVNTEAF
TRBV29-1	.	.	TRBJ2-3	SGGEDPTDTQY
TRBV4-2	.	.	TRBJ2-6	ASSHARGASGANVLT